This paragraph reports one T cell receptor beta chain. The record originates from a study of T-cell reconstitution after alpha-beta-depleted transplantation in children. J lost 10 bases, V lost 1 base, and 8 bases had no gene match. The CDR3 is 14 amino acids. Germline V gene data show CDR1 as DFQATT and CDR2 as SNEGSKA (reference sequence). Unique molecular identifiers were incorporated when the TCRbeta library was constructed. In TCRdb, the PCR reads were re-called with MiXCR into one record per CDR3 protein. This sample has about 540,000 distinct CDR3 sequences, with around 17% found just once. Sequences were derived from PBMCs from the stem cell graft donor, sampled from the stem cell graft. This chain joins TRBV20-1 and TRBJ2-1, with 9 nucleotides matching TRBD2. This receptor was identified in a human donor who donated a stem cell graft to a child with acute lymphoblastic leukemia. CDR3 residues: CSARGLAGNGEQFF. The CDR3 nucleotides read TGCAGTGCTAGAGGGCTAGCGGGGAATGGAGAGCAGTTCTTC.